This TCR beta chain was recorded in a study of siplizumab effects on memory and regulatory T cells. Looked up from germline, CDR1 is SGHNT and CDR2 is YENEEA. The V and J ends lost 3 bases and 5 bases respectively, with 8 bases between them. This CDR3 is 13 amino acids long. Study results and limitations: Proliferating Tregs taken from siplizumab cultures were not shown to have a confirmed suppressive function. Major contributors to the alloresponse seemed to be naive T cells, which also appeared more diverse than memory cells. Naive versus memory phenotype went unassigned for roughly 80-96% of proliferating CD4+ or CD8+ clones.

Worth noting for this clone: Its antigen is not known.

Assays captured approximately 100,000 TCR templates per sample. The protocol was immunoSEQ multiplex PCR, while the TCRdb copy is restricted to in-frame clones and leaves out a portion. The sample lists 70,000 or so clones, approximately 88% occurring once. J is TRBJ2-1 and V is TRBV11-3; D ambiguous. Sequenced input: Tregs sorted from blood. This receptor was obtained from a human donor in good health. CDR3 region: CASSFSENNEQFF. The CDR3 DNA reads as TGTGCCAGCAGCTTCTCAGAAAACAATGAGCAGTTCTTC. Complete variable domain (other parts from reference TRBV11-3 and TRBJ2-1): EAGVVQSPRYKIIEKKQPVAFWCNPISGHNTLYWYLQNLGQGPELLIRYENEEAVDDSQLPKDRFSAERLKGVDSTLKIQPAELGDSAVYLCASSFSENNEQFFGPGTRLTVL.